This TCR beta chain emerged from a study of blood T cell repertoires in COVID-19. About the study: There were acute and convalescent COVID-19 samples, and they came from the United States, Italy and Spain.

This CDR3 contains 14 residues. V lost 2 bases, J lost 7 bases, and 11 bases lay in between. CDR1 and CDR2 from the germline V gene are MNHNS and SASEGT. The method was immunoSEQ multiplex PCR; TCRdb's version includes in-frame clones alone and lacks a portion of them. The table lists approximately 200,000 clones, around 90% of them singletons. The receptor's source is a man between 18 and 29 years old with acute COVID-19. Input material: PBMCs or T cells enriched from blood (not recorded which). The chain is built from TRBV6-1 and TRBJ2-2; no clear D. This chain's CDR3 is CASSEQQLIGELFF. Written as DNA, the CDR3 is TGTGCCAGCAGTGAACAACAGTTGATCGGGGAGCTGTTTTTT.